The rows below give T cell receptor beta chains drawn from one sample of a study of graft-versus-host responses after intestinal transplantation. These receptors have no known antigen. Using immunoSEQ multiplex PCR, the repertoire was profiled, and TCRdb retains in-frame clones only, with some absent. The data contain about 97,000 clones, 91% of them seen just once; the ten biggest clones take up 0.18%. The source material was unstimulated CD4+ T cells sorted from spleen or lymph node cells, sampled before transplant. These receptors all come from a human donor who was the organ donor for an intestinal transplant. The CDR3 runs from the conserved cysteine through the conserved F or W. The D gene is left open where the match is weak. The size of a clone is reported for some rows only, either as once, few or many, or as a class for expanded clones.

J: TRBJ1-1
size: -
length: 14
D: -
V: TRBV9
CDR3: CASSVSARGSEAFF
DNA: TGTGCCAGCAGCGTCAGCGCCAGGGGCAGTGAAGCTTTCTTT

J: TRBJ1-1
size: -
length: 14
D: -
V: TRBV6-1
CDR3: CASIVTGSYGEAFF
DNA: TGTGCCAGCATAGTAACAGGCAGCTACGGTGAAGCTTTCTTT

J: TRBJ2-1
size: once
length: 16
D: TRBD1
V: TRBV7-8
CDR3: CASTLMTGPYEDEQFF
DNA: TGTGCCAGCACCCTCATGACAGGGCCCTACGAGGATGAGCAGTTCTTC

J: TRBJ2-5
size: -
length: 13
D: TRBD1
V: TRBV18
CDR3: CASSQGVGETQYF
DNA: TGTGCCAGCTCGCAGGGGGTTGGAGAGACCCAGTACTTC

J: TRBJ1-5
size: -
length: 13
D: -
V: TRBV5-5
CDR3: CASSLTSLQPQHF
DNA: TGTGCCAGCAGCTTAACATCCCTGCAGCCCCAGCATTTT

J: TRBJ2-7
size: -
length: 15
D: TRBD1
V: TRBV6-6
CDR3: CASSPRQGSSYEQYF
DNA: TGTGCCAGCAGCCCCAGACAGGGGAGCTCCTACGAGCAGTACTTC

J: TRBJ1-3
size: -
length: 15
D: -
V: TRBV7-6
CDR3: CASSLSGGTGNTIYF
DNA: TGTGCCAGCAGCCTTTCTGGGGGGACTGGAAACACCATATATTTT

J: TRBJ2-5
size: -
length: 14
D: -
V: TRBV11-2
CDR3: CASSLVPGGETQYF
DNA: TGTGCCAGCAGCTTAGTCCCCGGGGGAGAGACCCAGTACTTC

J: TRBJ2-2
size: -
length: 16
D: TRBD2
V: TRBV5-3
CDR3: CARTWRGTSPTGELFF
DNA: TGTGCCAGAACCTGGAGGGGGACTAGCCCCACCGGGGAGCTGTTTTTT

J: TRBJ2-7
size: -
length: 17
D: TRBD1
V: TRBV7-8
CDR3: CASSLAGQTHLNYEQYF
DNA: TGTGCCAGCAGCTTAGCGGGACAGACCCATCTAAACTACGAGCAGTACTTC

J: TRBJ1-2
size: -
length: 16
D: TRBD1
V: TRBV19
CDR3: CASRLPGQELGYGYTF
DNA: TGTGCCAGTAGACTGCCGGGACAGGAATTGGGGTATGGCTACACCTTC

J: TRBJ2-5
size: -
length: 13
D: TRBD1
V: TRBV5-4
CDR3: CASSYTGAETQYF
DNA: TGTGCCAGCAGCTATACAGGGGCAGAGACCCAGTACTTC

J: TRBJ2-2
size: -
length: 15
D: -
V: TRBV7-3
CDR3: CASSLQGGNTGELFF
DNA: TGTGCCAGCAGCCTACAGGGTGGGAACACCGGGGAGCTGTTTTTT

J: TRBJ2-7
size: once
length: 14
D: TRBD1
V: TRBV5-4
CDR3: CASSSRQGYYEQYF
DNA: TGTGCCAGCAGCTCCCGACAGGGATACTACGAGCAGTACTTC

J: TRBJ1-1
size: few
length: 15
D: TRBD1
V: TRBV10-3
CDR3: CAISGDRGRNTEAFF
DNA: TGTGCCATCAGTGGGGACAGGGGGCGGAACACTGAAGCTTTCTTT

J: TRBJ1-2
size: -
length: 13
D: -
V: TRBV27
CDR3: CASSLLPGVGYTF
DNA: TGTGCCAGCAGTTTATTGCCGGGGGTTGGCTACACCTTC

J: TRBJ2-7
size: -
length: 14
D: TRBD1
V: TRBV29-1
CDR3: CSVPRDRSPYEQYF
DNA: TGCAGCGTCCCCCGGGACAGAAGCCCCTATGAGCAGTACTTC

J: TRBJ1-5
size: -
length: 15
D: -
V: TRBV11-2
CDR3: CASSLGDYSNQPQHF
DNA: TGTGCCAGCAGCTTAGGGGACTATAGCAATCAGCCCCAGCATTTT

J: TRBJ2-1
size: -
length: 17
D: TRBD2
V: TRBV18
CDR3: CASSPLHTGGPSNEQFF
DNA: TGTGCCAGCTCACCACTTCATACGGGGGGGCCGAGCAATGAGCAGTTCTTC

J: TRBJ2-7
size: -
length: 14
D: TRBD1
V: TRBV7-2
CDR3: CASSLRDRGYEQYF
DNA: TGTGCCAGCAGCTTAAGGGACAGGGGCTACGAGCAGTACTTC

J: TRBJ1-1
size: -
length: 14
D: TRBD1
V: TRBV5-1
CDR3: CASSGTGGNTEAFF
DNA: TGCGCCAGCAGCGGGACAGGGGGGAACACTGAAGCTTTCTTT

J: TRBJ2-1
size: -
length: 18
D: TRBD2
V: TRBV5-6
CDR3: CASSLGLAGYGAYNEQFF
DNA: TGTGCCAGCAGCTTGGGACTAGCGGGGTATGGGGCCTACAATGAGCAGTTCTTC

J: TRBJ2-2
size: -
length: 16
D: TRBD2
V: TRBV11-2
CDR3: CASSLRWGGNTGELFF
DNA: TGTGCCAGCAGCTTACGATGGGGGGGAAACACCGGGGAGCTGTTTTTT

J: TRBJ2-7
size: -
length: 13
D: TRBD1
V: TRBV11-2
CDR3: CASSSGTAYEQYF
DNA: TGTGCCAGCAGCTCCGGGACAGCCTACGAGCAGTACTTC

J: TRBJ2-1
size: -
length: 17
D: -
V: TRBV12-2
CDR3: CASRLATSGHTYNEQFF
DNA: TGTGCAAGTCGCTTAGCTACTAGCGGTCATACCTACAATGAGCAGTTCTTC

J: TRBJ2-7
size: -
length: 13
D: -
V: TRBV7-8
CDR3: CASRSQGTGEQYF
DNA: TGTGCCAGCAGGTCTCAGGGGACGGGGGAGCAGTACTTC

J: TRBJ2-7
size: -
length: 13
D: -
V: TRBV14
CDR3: CASSQDLGGEQYF
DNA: TGTGCCAGCAGCCAAGATTTGGGGGGCGAGCAGTACTTC

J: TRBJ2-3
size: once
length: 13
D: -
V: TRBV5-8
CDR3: CASSEGSTDTQYF
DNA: TGTGCCAGCAGCGAGGGAAGCACAGATACGCAGTATTTT

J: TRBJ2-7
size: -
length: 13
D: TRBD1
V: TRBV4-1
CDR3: CASSPRQGVEQYF
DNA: TGCGCCAGCAGCCCGAGACAGGGAGTAGAGCAGTACTTC

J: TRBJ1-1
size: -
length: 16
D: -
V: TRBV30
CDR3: CAWSIWAGYMNTEAFF
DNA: TGTGCCTGGAGTATCTGGGCAGGCTATATGAACACTGAAGCTTTCTTT

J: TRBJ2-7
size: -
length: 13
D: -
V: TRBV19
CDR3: CASSRAAPYEQYF
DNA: TGTGCCAGTAGTAGGGCTGCCCCTTACGAGCAGTACTTC

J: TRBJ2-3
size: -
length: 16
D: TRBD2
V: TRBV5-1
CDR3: CASSLLAGGHTDTQYF
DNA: TGCGCCAGCAGCTTGTTGGCGGGGGGACACACAGATACGCAGTATTTT

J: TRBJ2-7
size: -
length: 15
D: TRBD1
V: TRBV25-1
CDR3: CASSDGGQGAHEQYF
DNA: TGTGCCAGCAGTGATGGGGGACAGGGGGCGCACGAGCAGTACTTC

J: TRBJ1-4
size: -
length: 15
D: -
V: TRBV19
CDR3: CASSKLDSLNEKLFF
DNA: TGTGCCAGTAGTAAACTCGACAGCTTGAATGAAAAACTGTTTTTT